This record concerns one T cell receptor beta chain sequence. The protocol was immunoSEQ multiplex PCR, while the TCRdb copy is restricted to in-frame clones and leaves out a portion. The sample records some 5,900 clones, around three quarters being singletons. The data were taken from a study of tumor T cells in aggressive B-cell lymphoma. Trimming removed 5 bases from V and 12 bases from J, with 13 bases in between. Germline CDR1 and CDR2: MNHNS and SASEGT. The CDR3 is 12 residues long. The rearrangement links TRBV6-1 to TRBJ1-4, with D maybe TRBD1 (6 bases). This TCR derives from an adult with diffuse large B cell lymphoma. What was sequenced was tumor tissue. CDR3 sequence: CASSRNNRELFF. The CDR3 nucleotides are TGTGCCAGCAGTAGAAACAACAGGGAACTGTTTTTT.